Presented here are 26 T cell receptor beta chains from one specimen sequenced in a study of cytomegalovirus exposure and HLA in healthy donors. Vbeta (60) and Jbeta (13) primers were used in the PCR. Sequencing was performed with immunoSEQ multiplex PCR; in TCRdb, only in-frame clones are kept and a portion is missing. Of approximately 80,000 clones in the sample, over 60% were seen once. Sequencing used PBMCs. Receptors originate from a woman between 40 and 50 years old in good health and CMV-seropositive.

The J gene is TRBJ1-2, the V gene TRBV6-5, with no clear D. With 5 bases removed from V and 4 bases from J, the gap between germline ends came to 11 bases. Germline CDR1 and CDR2: MNHEY and SVGAGI. This CDR3 has 13 residues. CDR3 protein: CASSPPAGYGYTF. The CDR3 DNA reads as TGTGCCAGCAGTCCCCCGGCGGGCTATGGCTACACCTTC.

The gene calls are TRBV12-5 and TRBJ1-3, with 8 bases aligning to TRBD1. In germline, CDR1 is LGHNT, CDR2 FRNRAP. This CDR3 contains 15 residues. V shed 6 bases and J 2 bases; nucleotides not matched to a gene: 6. The CDR3 loop reads CASGTQGAPGNTIYF. The CDR3 DNA is TGTGCTAGTGGGACTCAGGGGGCGCCTGGAAACACCATATATTTT.

V is TRBV5-1 and J is TRBJ2-7, with 12 bases lining up with TRBD1. This CDR3 is built from 15 residues. The junction had 8 bases not matched to a gene; V was cut back by 4 bases and J by 6 bases. CDR1 is SGHRS and CDR2 is YFSETQ in the germline V gene. CDR3: CASSHGGTGGTEQYF. The DNA of the CDR3 is TGCGCCAGCAGCCACGGCGGGACAGGGGGCACCGAGCAGTACTTC. The variable domain in full, with the rest retrieved from reference TRBV5-1 and TRBJ2-7, is KAGVTQTPRYLIKTRGQQVTLSCSPISGHRSVSWYQQTPGQGLQFLFEYFSETQRNKGNFPGRFSGRQFSNSRSEMNVSTLELGDSALYLCASSHGGTGGTEQYFGPGTRLTVT.

This rearrangement joins TRBV7-2 to TRBJ2-7; D gene ambiguous. V gave up 6 bases and J gave up 2 bases, with 17 bases separating them. CDR1 is SGHTA and CDR2 is FQGNSA in the germline V gene. The CDR3 consists of 15 residues. CDR3 nucleotide sequence: TGTGCCAGCAGATTTGGCCCTAGTACGACCTACGAGCAGTACTTC. As protein: CASRFGPSTTYEQYF.

The rearrangement joins TRBV7-9 to TRBJ2-1, with TRBD2 matching 11 bases. V shed 9 bases, J shed 5 bases, and the junction held 6 bases outside the gene matches. The germline V gene encodes CDR1 SEHNR and CDR2 FQNEAQ (reference sequence). The CDR3 contains 14 residues. The CDR3 is CASSDSGGDNEQFF. The CDR3 DNA is TGTGCCAGTTCAGATAGCGGGGGGGACAATGAGCAGTTCTTC.

The rearrangement uses TRBV12-5 and TRBJ1-1, with D tentatively TRBD1 (6 bases). The V gene's germline CDR1 is LGHNT and CDR2 FRNRAP. The CDR3 is 15 amino acids. V lost 2 bases, J lost 1 base, and 11 bases lay in between. The CDR3 sequence: CASGLILTGNTEAFF. The CDR3 region has the DNA TGTGCTAGTGGTTTGATTTTGACAGGGAACACTGAAGCTTTCTTT.

J is TRBJ2-2 and V is TRBV4-1; tentatively, D is TRBD2 (6 bases). The CDR3 loop spans 16 amino acids. CDR1 is MGHRA and CDR2 is YSYEKL in the germline V gene. V was cut by 1 base and J by 3 bases, with 12 bases left in between. CDR3 sequence reads: CASSQVYGSDTGELFF. CDR3 nucleotides: TGCGCCAGCAGCCAAGTATACGGGAGTGACACCGGGGAGCTGTTTTTT.

The rearrangement joins TRBV10-3 to TRBJ1-1; D call uncertain. The CDR3 runs to 15 residues. Trimming removed 2 bases from V and 0 bases from J, with 10 bases in between. The V gene's germline CDR1 is ENHRY and CDR2 SYGVKD. CDR3 bases: TGTGCCATCAGTGAGGGGCCGGGGATGAACACTGAAGCTTTCTTT. Its translation is CAISEGPGMNTEAFF.

The J gene is TRBJ1-1, the V gene TRBV6-1; possibly TRBD1 for D (6 bases). The CDR3 loop spans 13 amino acids. V was cut by 5 bases and J by 3 bases, with 10 bases left in between. Germline-derived CDR1 and CDR2 are MNHNS and SASEGT. The CDR3 loop is CASSLRGDTEAFF. Here the CDR3 DNA reads TGTGCCAGCAGTCTCAGGGGTGACACTGAAGCTTTCTTT.

A few counts support this clone. The rearrangement joins TRBV13 to TRBJ2-3; TRBD1 aligns across 9 bases. Germline CDR1 reads PRHDT; CDR2 reads FYEKMQ (reference sequence). V trimming: 3 bases; J trimming: 3 bases; junction bases outside the gene matches: 7. CDR3 size: 16 residues. The CDR3 region is CASSFLGQGSTDTQYF. CDR3 DNA sequence: TGTGCCAGCAGCTTTCTGGGACAGGGTTCTACAGATACGCAGTATTTT. The full variable domain, rest sourced from reference TRBV13 and TRBJ2-3, is AAGVIQSPRHLIKEKRETATLKCYPIPRHDTVYWYQQGPGQDPQFLISFYEKMQSDKGSIPDRFSAQQFSDYHSELNMSSLELGDSALYFCASSFLGQGSTDTQYFGPGTRLTVL.

V usage is TRBV30 and J usage is TRBJ2-7, with a weak D call TRBD2 (5 bases). CDR3 size: 12 residues. Per germline, CDR1 GTSNPN and CDR2 SVGIG (reference sequence). V lost 2 bases to trimming and J lost 4 bases, with 9 bases between them. The CDR3 DNA follows: TGTGCCTGGAGTAGGAGGAGTTACGAGCAGTACTTC. Protein: CAWSRRSYEQYF.

The gene calls are TRBV7-9 and TRBJ2-5; perhaps TRBD2 as D (6 bases). This CDR3 is 14 amino acids long. The germline V gene encodes CDR1 SEHNR and CDR2 FQNEAQ (reference sequence). V gave up 0 bases and J gave up 5 bases, with 10 bases separating them. The CDR3 region is CASSLAEGRETQYF. The CDR3 DNA is TGTGCCAGCAGCTTAGCGGAGGGACGGGAGACCCAGTACTTC.

The V call is TRBV4-2, the J call TRBJ2-3, with TRBD2 matching over 8 bases. Germline lookup yields CDR1 LGHNA and CDR2 YNFKEQ. The CDR3 runs to 15 residues. Germline trimming cut 4 bases from V and 2 bases from J; bases unmatched to any gene: 5. This chain's CDR3 is CASSRTSGDTDTQYF. The CDR3 DNA follows: TGTGCCAGCAGCCGAACTAGCGGAGACACAGATACGCAGTATTTT.

V gene TRBV7-9 combines with J gene TRBJ2-3, with TRBD2 identical over 9 bases. Germline CDR1 reads SEHNR; CDR2 reads FQNEAQ (reference sequence). This CDR3 is 18 amino acids long. J was trimmed by 8 bases and V by 6 bases; bases with no gene match: 21. This CDR3 reads CASSSREPPSGGPGTQYF. In DNA, the CDR3 is TGTGCCAGCAGTTCACGAGAACCCCCCAGCGGGGGGCCCGGTACGCAGTATTTT. The variable domain in full, completed from reference TRBV7-9 and TRBJ2-3, reads DTGVSQNPRHKITKRGQNVTFRCDPISEHNRLYWYRQTLGQGPEFLTYFQNEAQLEKSRLLSDRFSAERPKGSFSTLEIQRTEQGDSAMYLCASSSREPPSGGPGTQYFGPGTRLTVL.

The chain links TRBV4-1 to TRBJ1-5, with a possible D match to TRBD1 (5 bases). Trimming removed 0 bases from V and 7 bases from J, with 10 bases in between. Germline V gene lookup returns CDR1 MGHRA and CDR2 YSYEKL. The CDR3 consists of 14 residues. CDR3 nucleotides: TGCGCCAGCAGCCAAGACAGGGCGCTGCAGCCCCAGCATTTT. Translation gives CASSQDRALQPQHF.

CDR3 region: CASSFSGGQETQYF. The CDR3 DNA reads TGTGCCAGCAGCTTTAGCGGGGGACAAGAGACCCAGTACTTC. The genes are TRBV7-2 and TRBJ2-5, with 9 positions matching TRBD2. Losses at the gene ends were 3 bases for V and 2 bases for J; bases not matched to a gene: 1. Germline CDR1 SGHTA, CDR2 FQGNSA. The CDR3 runs 14 residues.

This chain links TRBV4-1 with TRBJ1-1; tentative D call: TRBD1 (5 bases). CDR1 is MGHRA, CDR2 YSYEKL, per germline. Deletions cut 0 bases from V and 1 base from J, with 12 bases between. The CDR3 length is 16 residues. The CDR3 sequence is CASSQEGQARNTEAFF. The CDR3 DNA reads TGCGCCAGCAGCCAAGAGGGGCAGGCTCGGAACACTGAAGCTTTCTTT.

The V gene is TRBV4-1, the J gene TRBJ2-3; 8 bases map to TRBD2. Germline values: CDR1 MGHRA, CDR2 YSYEKL. The CDR3 runs 18 residues. V dropped 1 base and J dropped 5; count of bases not matched to a gene: 14. CDR3 nucleotides: TGCGCCAGCAGCCAAGTGTTCTCGGCGGGAGGTTTAGTAGATACGCAGTATTTT. It is translated as CASSQVFSAGGLVDTQYF.

The chain employs TRBV4-2 and TRBJ1-2; 8 nucleotides align to TRBD1. The CDR3 contains 14 residues. Germline V gene sequence: CDR1 LGHNA, CDR2 YNFKEQ. The V segment lost 3 bases and the J segment 5 bases; nucleotides outside the gene matches: 5. CDR3 protein: CASSQVGQEYGYTF. The CDR3 DNA sequence: TGTGCCAGCAGCCAGGTGGGACAGGAATATGGCTACACCTTC.

The V and J genes are TRBV7-2 and TRBJ2-3; D gene unclear. Per the germline V gene, CDR1 is SGHTA and CDR2 is FQGNSA. This CDR3 spans 12 amino acids. V lost 3 bases and J lost 6, with 7 bases in between. CDR3 DNA: TGTGCCAGCAGCTTCTCGCGGGATACGCAGTATTTT. Translating gives CASSFSRDTQYF.

This clone came up once. This chain joins TRBV7-2 and TRBJ1-2; 7 positions match TRBD1. Germline V CDR1 and CDR2: SGHTA, FQGNSA. The ends lost 4 bases at V and 2 bases at J; junction bases unmatched: 7. This CDR3 contains 15 residues. DNA for the CDR3: TGTGCCAGCAGCTCATCGGGACAGCCGAACTATGGCTACACCTTC. Its translation: CASSSSGQPNYGYTF.

There are a few counts of this clone. V is TRBV5-1 and J is TRBJ2-1; 7 nucleotides agree with TRBD2. This CDR3 is 15 amino acids long. Germline assignment: CDR1 SGHRS and CDR2 YFSETQ. The ends lost 0 bases at V and 5 bases at J; junction bases unmatched: 5. DNA of the CDR3: TGCGCCAGCAGCTTGGGGGGAGCGGGAAACAATGAGCAGTTCTTC. The encoded protein is CASSLGGAGNNEQFF.

This clone was recorded a few times. The rearrangement links TRBV7-2 to TRBJ2-5; 7 bases agree with TRBD1. CDR3 length equals 15 residues. CDR1 is SGHTA and CDR2 is FQGNSA in the germline V gene. J was trimmed by 4 bases and V by 5 bases; bases with no gene match: 10. The CDR3 nucleotides are TGTGCCAGCAGCATCCAGGGGGTGTATGGAGAGACCCAGTACTTC. It codes for CASSIQGVYGETQYF.

The rearrangement joins TRBV10-3 to TRBJ2-3, with D maybe TRBD2 (7 bases). V was shortened by 6 bases and J by 5 bases, with 12 bases between the two germline ends. The CDR3 contains 13 residues. Germline V CDR1 and CDR2: ENHRY, SYGVKD. The CDR3 reads CAISGGQGDTQYF. CDR3 nucleotide sequence: TGTGCCATCAGCGGGGGGCAAGGAGATACGCAGTATTTT.

The chain employs TRBV28 and TRBJ1-5, with D unresolved. Between the trimmed V and J ends, which lost 3 bases and 4 bases, there was a span of 10 bases. In germline, CDR1 is MDHEN, CDR2 SYDVKM. This CDR3 comprises 14 residues. The CDR3 coding sequence is TGTGCCAGCAGTTTGCGACTCGTTAATCAGCCCCAGCATTTT. Encoded protein: CASSLRLVNQPQHF.

The V gene is TRBV7-2, the J gene TRBJ2-7; D is unresolved. Germline-derived CDR1 and CDR2 are SGHTA and FQGNSA. The CDR3 totals 12 residues. V was cut by 1 base and J by 2 bases, with 3 bases left in between. The CDR3 DNA follows: TGTGCCAGCAGCTTAGGTACCTACGAGCAGTACTTC. Encoded protein: CASSLGTYEQYF.